Included here is one T cell receptor (beta chain) sequence, with context. Its cognate antigen is unknown. The sample originates from a study of CXCR3-negative and CXCR3-positive naive CD8 T cells. Overall study context: With about 1.5 +/- 0.3 million reads per library, the TRB reads numbered some 130 million in total. Findings and caveats of the study: The TRBV-TRBJ usage of naive CXCR3-negative and CXCR3-positive cells was similar, but that of memory cells differed. Diversity was high in both naive subsets and much lower in memory cells.

5' RACE that incorporated UMI labels was used to prepare the TRB cDNA libraries. Following a re-call of the 5' RACE reads, TCRdb has one entry per CDR3 protein and lacks DNA. The table for this sample gives about 48,000 distinct CDR3 sequences. Triplicate sorting captured some 290,000 cells each from every CD8+ T cell subset. Germline assignment: CDR1 MNHEY and CDR2 SVGAGI. This CDR3 region has 16 residues. Material: memory CD8+ T cells from blood. The chain carries TRBV6-5 and TRBJ1-3; TCRdb indicates TRBD1, and absent DNA this call remains unverified. This clonotype originated in a human donor in good health. Some clones in this sample may be carry-over from other donors' samples. The CDR3: CASSYEDRGLGNTIYF.